Presented here are 29 T cell receptor beta chains from one specimen sequenced in a study of Ad26.COV2.S vaccination and SARS-CoV-2 variants. As for treatment: 15 to 20 received Ad26.COV2.S at low or high dose, single or two shots; 5 received placebo; per-sample allocation not given. Day 63 after the first injection of vaccine or placebo was the sampling time. The assay was immunoSEQ multiplex PCR, and TCRdb's table has in-frame clones only and misses some. The sample lists roughly 300,000 clones, around 88% occurring once. The sequenced sample was peripheral blood, obtained in a trial of Ad26.COV2.S vaccine versus placebo. The receptors here all came from a person aged 18 to 65 who received the Ad26.COV2.S COVID-19 vaccine or a placebo.

J is TRBJ2-1 and V is TRBV7-2; D remains unclear. V was trimmed by 1 base and J by 0 bases, leaving 7 bases between them. From germline, CDR1 is SGHTA and CDR2 FQGNSA. The CDR3 loop spans 15 amino acids. CDR3 loop: CASSLELRSYNEQFF. Here the CDR3 DNA reads TGTGCCAGCAGCTTAGAGCTCCGCTCCTACAATGAGCAGTTCTTC. The full variable domain, rest sourced from reference TRBV7-2 and TRBJ2-1, is GAGVSQSPSNKVTEKGKDVELRCDPISGHTALYWYRQSLGQGLEFLIYFQGNSAPDKSGLPSDRFSAERTGGSVSTLTIQRTQQEDSAVYLCASSLELRSYNEQFFGPGTRLTVL.

Note on this clone: The identical CDR3 is also encoded by other nucleotide sequences in the sample. DNA for the CDR3: TGTGCCAGCAGTTTGTGGGGGAACACTGAAGCTTTCTTT. Translated: CASSLWGNTEAFF. J is TRBJ1-1 and V is TRBV28, with D uncertain. The germline CDR1 and CDR2 sequences are MDHEN and SYDVKM. Trimming cost V 3 bases and J 1 base, with 6 bases left between them. CDR3 length: 13 amino acids.

The V call is TRBV7-2, the J call TRBJ1-2, with D unresolved. The CDR3 contains 14 residues. CDR1 and CDR2 from the germline V gene are SGHTA and FQGNSA. Trimming removed 5 bases from V and 6 bases from J, with 16 bases in between. CDR3 in DNA: TGTGCCAGCAGCACCGCCGTGGGCAGTAATGGCTACACCTTC. Translating gives CASSTAVGSNGYTF.

The J gene is TRBJ2-1, the V gene TRBV9, with TRBD2 as a possible D gene (5 bases). Germline V gene lookup returns CDR1 SGDLS and CDR2 YYNGEE. The CDR3 spans 12 residues. V was pared by 0 bases and J by 13 bases, with 11 bases between. CDR3 region: CASSVEGGPQFF. The CDR3 region has the DNA TGTGCCAGCAGCGTAGAAGGCGGGCCCCAGTTCTTC.

The rearrangement links TRBV4-3 to TRBJ1-1; D possibly corresponds to TRBD1 (6 bases). Germline V gene data show CDR1 as LGHNA and CDR2 as YSLEER. The V end lost 1 base, the J end lost 7 bases, and 16 bases lay between the germline ends. This CDR3 has 15 amino acids. The CDR3 protein is CASSQGRGAAFEAFF. The DNA for the CDR3 is TGCGCCAGCAGCCAAGGGCGGGGGGCGGCCTTTGAAGCTTTCTTT.

This clone was recorded a few times. This rearrangement joins TRBV20-1 to TRBJ1-5, with D hard to call. Germline V CDR1 and CDR2: DFQATT, SNEGSKA (reference sequence). V was shortened by 4 bases and J by 4 bases, with 2 bases between the two germline ends. The CDR3 is 10 amino acids. CDR3 nucleotide sequence: TGCAGTGCTAAAAATCAGCCCCAGCATTTT. Amino acid sequence: CSAKNQPQHF.

The chain employs TRBV5-1 and TRBJ1-1; the match to TRBD1 covers 11 bases. Per germline, CDR1 SGHRS and CDR2 YFSETQ. The CDR3 totals 15 residues. V shed 4 bases and J 4 bases; nucleotides not matched to a gene: 6. The CDR3 DNA is TGCGCCAGCAGCAAAGGGACAGGGGGATTCACTGAAGCTTTCTTT. Translating it yields CASSKGTGGFTEAFF.

The rearrangement links TRBV7-2 to TRBJ1-2, with 7 bases identical to TRBD1. Trimming took 0 bases from V and 0 from J; bases not matched to a gene: 1. The CDR3 is 15 residues long. Per germline, CDR1 SGHTA and CDR2 FQGNSA. This chain's CDR3 is CASSLAQGANYGYTF. As DNA, the CDR3 is TGTGCCAGCAGCTTAGCCCAGGGGGCTAACTATGGCTACACCTTC.

The chain carries TRBV4-3 and TRBJ2-3, with D perhaps matching TRBD2 (7 bases). The CDR3 loop spans 17 amino acids. The germline gives CDR1 LGHNA, CDR2 YSLEER. V lost 0 bases and J 4 bases, leaving 17 bases between the germline ends. CDR3 bases: TGCGCCAGCAGCCAAGATTATAGGGGGGGATTTTCAGATACGCAGTATTTT. Encoded protein: CASSQDYRGGFSDTQYF.

This clone was counted between two and nine times. The chain carries TRBV7-9 and TRBJ1-5, with TRBD1 identical over 8 bases. With V trimmed by 5 bases and J by 3 bases, 6 bases remained unmatched. Per germline, CDR1 SEHNR and CDR2 FQNEAQ (reference sequence). The length of the CDR3 is 15 residues. CDR3: CASSGGTGDNQPQHF. CDR3 sequence (DNA): TGTGCCAGCAGCGGCGGGACAGGAGACAATCAGCCCCAGCATTTT.

The rearrangement links TRBV4-1 to TRBJ2-3; 9 positions match TRBD2. Looked up from germline, CDR1 is MGHRA and CDR2 is YSYEKL. The CDR3 loop spans 17 amino acids. With 3 bases clipped from V and 7 bases from J, the junction kept 14 bases outside the gene matches. CDR3 DNA sequence: TGCGCCAGCAGCCAGACTCCACTAGCGGGCCCGGGGAATACGCAGTATTTT. Amino acid sequence: CASSQTPLAGPGNTQYF.

This clone was recorded a few times. The chain employs TRBV7-6 and TRBJ2-5, with 8 nucleotides matching TRBD2. V lost 0 bases to trimming and J lost 4 bases; unmatched junction nucleotides: 7. This CDR3 has 16 residues. The V gene's germline CDR1 is SGHVS and CDR2 FNYEAQ. As DNA, the CDR3 is TGTGCCAGCAGCTTAGCAAGGGCGGGGGGCGGAGAGACCCAGTACTTC. It codes for CASSLARAGGGETQYF.

The V gene is TRBV7-2, the J gene TRBJ2-2; D possibly corresponds to TRBD2 (6 bases). V was pared by 6 bases and J by 8 bases, with 16 bases between. The CDR3 is 14 residues long. Germline V gene data show CDR1 as SGHTA and CDR2 as FQGNSA. CDR3 amino acids: CASRSGPGDGELFF. The CDR3 DNA reads as TGTGCCAGCAGATCGGGACCGGGGGATGGGGAGCTGTTTTTT.

The chain couples TRBV6-2 or TRBV6-3 to TRBJ2-5, with unresolved D. Trimming removed 5 bases from V and 5 bases from J, with 18 bases in between. Per the germline V gene, CDR1 is MNHEY and CDR2 is SVGEGT. This CDR3 has 15 residues. CDR3 nucleotide sequence: TGTGCCAGCAGTCTCGGCGCCCGGTTGGGGGAGACCCAGTACTTC. Translated: CASSLGARLGETQYF.

A few counts support this clone. The CDR3 protein is CASSQEQEIYGYTF. The CDR3 DNA reads as TGCGCCAGCAGCCAAGAACAAGAGATCTATGGCTACACCTTC. The chain is built from TRBV4-3 and TRBJ1-2; D is unclear. V lost 0 bases, J lost 4 bases, and 9 bases lay in between. This CDR3 comprises 14 residues. Germline CDR1 and CDR2: LGHNA and YSLEER.

The V gene is TRBV5-1, the J gene TRBJ2-7; TRBD1 matches at 7 bases. The CDR3 sequence is 15 residues long. Germline V gene lookup returns CDR1 SGHRS and CDR2 YFSETQ. V shed 0 bases and J 4 bases; nucleotides not matched to a gene: 7. The CDR3 loop is CASSLDGTVSYEQYF. For the CDR3, the DNA is TGCGCCAGCAGCTTGGATGGGACAGTAAGTTACGAGCAGTACTTC.

The J gene is TRBJ2-2, the V gene TRBV7-2; TRBD1 aligns across 7 bases. Per the germline V gene, CDR1 is SGHTA and CDR2 is FQGNSA. Losses at the gene ends were 6 bases for V and 2 bases for J; bases not matched to a gene: 3. CDR3 length equals 14 residues. The CDR3 reads CASRRGPNTGELFF. CDR3 nucleotide sequence: TGTGCCAGCAGGAGGGGGCCCAACACCGGGGAGCTGTTTTTT.

This chain joins TRBV7-9 and TRBJ1-2; 8 bases fit TRBD1. Germline V lookup: CDR1 SEHNR, CDR2 FQNEAQ (reference sequence). This CDR3 contains 13 residues. The V gene end was trimmed by 3 bases and the J gene end by 8 bases; junction bases not matched to a gene: 5. The CDR3 DNA follows: TGTGCCAGCAGCTTTCCAGGGGGCTGGGGCTACACCTTC. Encoded protein: CASSFPGGWGYTF.

The chain uses TRBV5-1 and TRBJ2-7; 7 bases are a match to TRBD1. V dropped 4 bases and J dropped 3; count of bases not matched to a gene: 7. The CDR3 length is 14 residues. The germline V gene has CDR1 SGHRS and CDR2 YFSETQ. The CDR3 loop is CASSQTGTHYEQYF. In DNA, the CDR3 is TGCGCCAGCAGCCAGACAGGGACACACTACGAGCAGTACTTC.

A word on this clone: This sample includes further DNA sequences coding for the same CDR3. The chain is built from TRBV30 and TRBJ1-5, with D hard to call. CDR1 is GTSNPN and CDR2 is SVGIG in the germline V gene (reference sequence). With 2 bases removed from V and 2 bases from J, the gap between germline ends came to 7 bases. This CDR3 region has 13 residues. This CDR3 is CAWSLQGNQPQHF. The CDR3, as DNA: TGTGCCTGGAGTTTGCAGGGCAATCAGCCCCAGCATTTT.

This clone came up a few times. The rearrangement joins TRBV13 to TRBJ2-7; D is perhaps TRBD2 (6 bases). This CDR3 region has 17 residues. Trimming left V 5 bases short and J 1 base short, with 21 bases between. CDR1 and CDR2 from the germline V gene are PRHDT and FYEKMQ (reference sequence). This CDR3 is CASSPPRMEGPSYEQYF. As DNA, the CDR3 is TGTGCCAGCAGCCCCCCCCGAATGGAGGGGCCTTCCTACGAGCAGTACTTC.

This clone turned up a few times. The rearrangement uses TRBV5-6 and TRBJ2-7, with TRBD1 as a possible D gene (7 bases). Trimming pared 4 bases from V and 7 bases from J, leaving 18 bases between. Germline assignment: CDR1 SGHDT and CDR2 YYEEEE. There are 14 residues in the CDR3. The CDR3 reads CASSMGQTSEEQYF. In nucleotides, the CDR3 is TGTGCCAGCAGCATGGGACAGACTAGTGAGGAGCAGTACTTC.

The table lists this clone with a count of one. The rearrangement links TRBV3-1 (or the pseudogene TRBV3-2) to TRBJ1-3; D is ambiguous. The V and J ends lost 0 bases and 0 bases respectively, with 6 bases between them. CDR1 is LGHDT, CDR2 YNNKEL, per germline (reference sequence). The CDR3 loop spans 15 amino acids. The CDR3 nucleotides read TGTGCCAGCAGCCAAGATACTAGCTCTGGAAACACCATATATTTT. Encoded protein: CASSQDTSSGNTIYF.

The gene calls are TRBV19 and TRBJ2-5; 10 bases fit TRBD2. The CDR3 runs to 15 residues. J gave up 4 bases and V 5 bases, and 7 bases lay outside the gene matches. The V gene's germline CDR1 is LNHDA and CDR2 SQIVND (reference sequence). Written as DNA, the CDR3 is TGTGCCAGTAGTTTGGGGCAGCGGGAGGGAGAGACCCAGTACTTC. Its protein product is CASSLGQREGETQYF.

V usage is TRBV6-2 or TRBV6-3 and J usage is TRBJ1-1; D may be TRBD1 (5 bases). Germline V lookup: CDR1 MNHEY, CDR2 SVGEGT. V lost 3 bases and J 1 base, leaving 9 bases between the germline ends. The CDR3 totals 14 residues. CDR3: CASSYSRANTEAFF. The CDR3 DNA is TGTGCCAGCAGTTATAGCAGGGCGAACACTGAAGCTTTCTTT.

This rearrangement joins TRBV24-1 to TRBJ2-3, with D perhaps matching TRBD1 or TRBD2 (5 bases each). This CDR3 region has 14 residues. Germline V lookup: CDR1 KGHDR, CDR2 SFDVKD. With 5 bases removed from V and 1 base from J, the gap between germline ends came to 9 bases. CDR3: CATSVRDRTDTQYF. In DNA form, the CDR3 reads TGTGCCACCAGTGTCCGGGACCGCACAGATACGCAGTATTTT.

The chain joins TRBV18 to TRBJ1-1; D ambiguous. The CDR3 is made up of 15 amino acids. CDR1 is KGHSH, CDR2 LQKENI, per germline. V was shortened by 2 bases and J by 5 bases, with 15 bases between the two germline ends. The CDR3 reads CASSPGEVGLTEAFF. The CDR3 nucleotides read TGTGCCAGCTCACCAGGGGAAGTTGGATTAACTGAAGCTTTCTTT.

This clone was observed once. This chain joins TRBV12-3 or TRBV12-4 and TRBJ1-1; D unresolved. V lost 2 bases to trimming and J lost 2 bases, with 6 bases between them. CDR3 size: 13 residues. DNA of the CDR3: TGTGCCAGCAGTTTACATACTAACACTGAAGCTTTCTTT. This codes for CASSLHTNTEAFF.

V and J are TRBV21-1 and TRBJ2-7. TRBV21-1 is deemed a pseudogene. The CDR3 extends over 11 amino acids. For the CDR3, the DNA is TGTGCCAGCAGCAGCTCCTACGAGCAGTACTTC. It translates to CASSSSYEQYF.